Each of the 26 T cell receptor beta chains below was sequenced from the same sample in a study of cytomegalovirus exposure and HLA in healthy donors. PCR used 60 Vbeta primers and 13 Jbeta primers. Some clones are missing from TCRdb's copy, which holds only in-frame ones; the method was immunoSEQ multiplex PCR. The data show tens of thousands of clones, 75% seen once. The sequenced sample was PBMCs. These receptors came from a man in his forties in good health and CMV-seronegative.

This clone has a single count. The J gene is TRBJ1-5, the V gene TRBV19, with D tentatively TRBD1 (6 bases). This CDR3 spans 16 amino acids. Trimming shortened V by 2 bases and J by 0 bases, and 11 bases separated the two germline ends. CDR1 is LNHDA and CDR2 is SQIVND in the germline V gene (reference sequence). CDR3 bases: TGTGCCAGTAGTATATACAGGGCCCCTAGCAATCAGCCCCAGCATTTT. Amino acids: CASSIYRAPSNQPQHF.

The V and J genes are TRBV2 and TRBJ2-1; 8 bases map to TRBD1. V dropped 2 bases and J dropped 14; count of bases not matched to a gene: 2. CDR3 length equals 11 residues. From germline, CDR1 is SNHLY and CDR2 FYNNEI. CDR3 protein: CASSERDRKFF. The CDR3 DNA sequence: TGTGCCAGCAGTGAACGGGACAGGAAGTTCTTC. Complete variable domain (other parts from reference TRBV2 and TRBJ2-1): EPEVTQTPSHQVTQMGQEVILRCVPISNHLYFYWYRQILGQKVEFLVSFYNNEISEKSEIFDDQFSVERPDGSNFTLKIRSTKLEDSAMYFCASSERDRKFFGPGTRLTVL.

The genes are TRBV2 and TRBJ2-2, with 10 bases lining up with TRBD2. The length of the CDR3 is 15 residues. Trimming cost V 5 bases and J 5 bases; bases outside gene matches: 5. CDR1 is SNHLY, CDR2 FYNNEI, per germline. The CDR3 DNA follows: TGTGCCAGCAGTTATTGGACTAGCGGTACCGGGGAGCTGTTTTTT. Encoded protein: CASSYWTSGTGELFF.

The chain's CDR3 is CASSFLQGDKNIQYF. The CDR3 nucleotides are TGTGCCAGCAGTTTCCTACAGGGAGACAAAAACATTCAGTACTTC. The V call is TRBV28, the J call TRBJ2-4, with a tentative D call TRBD1 (6 bases). The V end lost 3 bases, the J end lost 3 bases, and 12 bases lay between the germline ends. There are 15 residues in the CDR3. CDR1 and CDR2 (germline): MDHEN, SYDVKM.

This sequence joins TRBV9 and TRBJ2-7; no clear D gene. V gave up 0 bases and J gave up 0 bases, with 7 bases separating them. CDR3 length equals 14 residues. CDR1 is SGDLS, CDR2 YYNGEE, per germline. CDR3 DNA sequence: TGTGCCAGCAGCGTAGGTGTCAGCTCCTACGAGCAGTACTTC. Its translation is CASSVGVSSYEQYF.

CDR3 in DNA: TGCGCCAGCAGCCGACAGATCCAAGAGACCCAGTACTTC. This translates into CASSRQIQETQYF. The chain employs TRBV5-1 and TRBJ2-5; a weak D match, TRBD1 (5 bases). The CDR3 is made up of 13 amino acids. Trimming took 4 bases from V and 1 from J, leaving 8 bases between them. Germline CDR1 and CDR2: SGHRS and YFSETQ.

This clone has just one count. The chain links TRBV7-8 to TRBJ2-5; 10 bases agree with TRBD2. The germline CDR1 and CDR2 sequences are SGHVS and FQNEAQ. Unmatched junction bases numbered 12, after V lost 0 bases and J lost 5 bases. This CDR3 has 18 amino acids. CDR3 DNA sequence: TGTGCCAGCAGCTTAGCATATCCTAGCGGGGGCCGGGGGGAGACCCAGTACTTC. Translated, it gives CASSLAYPSGGRGETQYF.

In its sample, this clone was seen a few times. In nucleotides, the CDR3 is TGTGCCAGCAGTAAGGGGGCTGCTTTCTTT. Translation: CASSKGAAFF. V gene TRBV13 combines with J gene TRBJ1-1; 7 nucleotides match TRBD1. V lost 6 bases, J lost 11 bases, and 3 bases stayed unmatched. Germline CDR1 PRHDT, CDR2 FYEKMQ (reference sequence). The length of the CDR3 is 10 residues.

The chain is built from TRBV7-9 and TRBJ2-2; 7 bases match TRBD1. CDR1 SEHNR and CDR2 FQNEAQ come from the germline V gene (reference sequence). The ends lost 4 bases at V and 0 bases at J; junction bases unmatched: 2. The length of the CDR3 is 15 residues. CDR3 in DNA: TGTGCCAGCAGCTCCCAGGGGGCGAACACCGGGGAGCTGTTTTTT. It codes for CASSSQGANTGELFF.

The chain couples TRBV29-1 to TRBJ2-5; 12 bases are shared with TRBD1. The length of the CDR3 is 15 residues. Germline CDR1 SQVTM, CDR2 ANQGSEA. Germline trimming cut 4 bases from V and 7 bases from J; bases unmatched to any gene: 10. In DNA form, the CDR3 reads TGCAGCGTTGTAATCGGGACAGGGGGCGCGGGGACCCAGTACTTC. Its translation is CSVVIGTGGAGTQYF. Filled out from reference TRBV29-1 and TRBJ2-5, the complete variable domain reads SAVISQKPSRDICQRGTSLTIQCQVDSQVTMMFWYRQQPGQSLTLIATANQGSEATYESGFVIDKFPISRPNLTFSTLTVSNMSPEDSSIYLCSVVIGTGGAGTQYFGPGTRLLVL.

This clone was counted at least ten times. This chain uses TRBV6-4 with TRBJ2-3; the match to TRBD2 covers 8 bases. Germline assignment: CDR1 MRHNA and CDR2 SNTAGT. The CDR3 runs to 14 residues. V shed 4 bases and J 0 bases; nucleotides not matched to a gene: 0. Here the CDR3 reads CASSASGSTDTQYF. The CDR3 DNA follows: TGTGCCAGCAGTGCTAGCGGGAGCACAGATACGCAGTATTTT.

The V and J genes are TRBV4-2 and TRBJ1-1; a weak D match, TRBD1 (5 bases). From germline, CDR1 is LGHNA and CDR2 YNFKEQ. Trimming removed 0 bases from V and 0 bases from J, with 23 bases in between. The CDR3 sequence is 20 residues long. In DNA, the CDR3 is TGTGCCAGCAGCCAAGATCTTGGCTTCTTCGGGGGGGATATGAACACTGAAGCTTTCTTT. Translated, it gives CASSQDLGFFGGDMNTEAFF.

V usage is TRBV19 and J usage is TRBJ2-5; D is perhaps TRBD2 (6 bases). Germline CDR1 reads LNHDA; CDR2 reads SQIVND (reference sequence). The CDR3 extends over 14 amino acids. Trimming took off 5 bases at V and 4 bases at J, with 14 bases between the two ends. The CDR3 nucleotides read TGTGCCAGTAGTCCTAACGGGACTCCAGAGACCCAGTACTTC. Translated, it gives CASSPNGTPETQYF. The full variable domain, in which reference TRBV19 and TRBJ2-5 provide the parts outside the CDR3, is DGGITQSPKYLFRKEGQNVTLSCEQNLNHDAMYWYRQDPGQGLRLIYYSQIVNDFQKGDIAEGYSVSREKKESFPLTVTSAQKNPTAFYLCASSPNGTPETQYFGPGTRLLVL.

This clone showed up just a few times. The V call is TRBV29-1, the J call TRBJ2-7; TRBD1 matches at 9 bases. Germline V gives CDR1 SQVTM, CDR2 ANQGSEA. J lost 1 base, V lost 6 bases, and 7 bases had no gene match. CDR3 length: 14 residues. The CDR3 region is CSVRGTGISYEQYF. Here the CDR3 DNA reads TGCAGCGTCAGAGGGACAGGGATTTCCTACGAGCAGTACTTC.

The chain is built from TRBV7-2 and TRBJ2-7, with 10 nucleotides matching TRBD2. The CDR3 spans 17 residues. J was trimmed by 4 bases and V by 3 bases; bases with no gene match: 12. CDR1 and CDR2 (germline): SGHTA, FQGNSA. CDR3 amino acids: CASSFLAGGPSGYEQYF. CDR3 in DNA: TGTGCCAGCAGCTTCTTAGCGGGGGGCCCCAGCGGGTACGAGCAGTACTTC.

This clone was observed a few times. CDR3 nucleotides: TGTGCCAGCAGCCCACTTGGTCCTGAAGCTTTCTTT. This translates into CASSPLGPEAFF. The chain is built from TRBV5-5 and TRBJ1-1; D is unclear. Germline CDR1 reads SGHKS; CDR2 reads YYEKEE (reference sequence). V lost 4 bases and J 6 bases, leaving 10 bases between the germline ends. The CDR3 consists of 12 residues.

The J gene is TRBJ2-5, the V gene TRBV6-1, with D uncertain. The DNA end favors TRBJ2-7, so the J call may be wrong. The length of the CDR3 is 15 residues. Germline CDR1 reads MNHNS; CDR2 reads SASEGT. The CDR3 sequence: CASSEASIRVYEQYF. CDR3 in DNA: TGTGCCAGCAGTGAAGCATCAATACGAGTCTACGAGCAGTACTTC.

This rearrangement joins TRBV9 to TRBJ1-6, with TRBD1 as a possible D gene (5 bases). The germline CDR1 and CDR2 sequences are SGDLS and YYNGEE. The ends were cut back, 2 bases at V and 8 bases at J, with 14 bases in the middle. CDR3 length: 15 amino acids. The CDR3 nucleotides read TGTGCCAGCAGCGTTCTAGGGGAAAGGCATTCACCCCTCCACTTT. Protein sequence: CASSVLGERHSPLHF.

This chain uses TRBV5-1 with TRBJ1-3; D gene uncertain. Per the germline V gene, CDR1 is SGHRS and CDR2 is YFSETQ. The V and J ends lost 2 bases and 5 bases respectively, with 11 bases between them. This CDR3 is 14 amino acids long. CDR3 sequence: CASSFRGLRNTIYF. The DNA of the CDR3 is TGCGCCAGCAGCTTTCGGGGATTGAGAAACACCATATATTTT.

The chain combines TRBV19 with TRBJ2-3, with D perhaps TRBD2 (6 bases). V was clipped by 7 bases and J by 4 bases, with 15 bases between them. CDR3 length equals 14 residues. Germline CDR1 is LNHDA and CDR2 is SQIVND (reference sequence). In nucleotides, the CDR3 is TGTGCCAGTACATCCGGGACTCGGGCAGATACGCAGTATTTT. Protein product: CASTSGTRADTQYF.

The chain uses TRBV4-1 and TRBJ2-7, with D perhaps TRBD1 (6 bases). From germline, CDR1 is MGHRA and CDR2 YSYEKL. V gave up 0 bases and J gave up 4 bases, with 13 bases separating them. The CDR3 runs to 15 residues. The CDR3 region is CASSQDPNRVYEQYF. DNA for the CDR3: TGCGCCAGCAGCCAAGATCCCAACAGGGTTTACGAGCAGTACTTC.

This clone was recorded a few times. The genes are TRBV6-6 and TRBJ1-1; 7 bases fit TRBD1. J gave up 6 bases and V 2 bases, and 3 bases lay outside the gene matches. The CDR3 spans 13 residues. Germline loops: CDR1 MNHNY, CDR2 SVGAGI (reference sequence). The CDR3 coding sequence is TGTGCCAGCAGTTACAAGGGGGCGCCTGAAGCTTTCTTT. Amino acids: CASSYKGAPEAFF.

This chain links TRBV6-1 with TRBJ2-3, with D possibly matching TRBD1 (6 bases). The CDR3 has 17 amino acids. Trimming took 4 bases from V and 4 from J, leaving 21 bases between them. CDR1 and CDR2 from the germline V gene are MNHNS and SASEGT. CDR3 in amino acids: CASSALPHRVRPDTQYF. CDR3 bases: TGTGCCAGCAGTGCTCTACCCCACAGGGTTCGGCCAGATACGCAGTATTTT.

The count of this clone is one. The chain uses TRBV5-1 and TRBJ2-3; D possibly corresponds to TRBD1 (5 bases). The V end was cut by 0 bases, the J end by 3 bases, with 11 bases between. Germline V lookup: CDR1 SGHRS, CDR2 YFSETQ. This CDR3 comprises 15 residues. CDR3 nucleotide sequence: TGCGCCAGCAGCTTGGGGGCAGGGCTTACAGATACGCAGTATTTT. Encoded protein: CASSLGAGLTDTQYF.

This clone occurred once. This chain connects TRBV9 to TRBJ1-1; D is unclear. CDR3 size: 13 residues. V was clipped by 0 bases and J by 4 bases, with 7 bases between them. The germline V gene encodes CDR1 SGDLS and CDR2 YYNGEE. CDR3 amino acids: CASSVDQATEAFF. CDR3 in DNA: TGTGCCAGCAGCGTAGATCAGGCCACTGAAGCTTTCTTT.

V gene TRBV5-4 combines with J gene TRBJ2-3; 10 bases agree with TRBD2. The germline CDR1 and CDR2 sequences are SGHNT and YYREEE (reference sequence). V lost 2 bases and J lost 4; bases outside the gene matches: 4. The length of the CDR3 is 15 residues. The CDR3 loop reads CASSFLAGEPDTQYF. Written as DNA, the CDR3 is TGTGCCAGCAGCTTTCTAGCGGGAGAGCCAGATACGCAGTATTTT.